This T cell receptor beta chain was captured by sequencing in a study of beta chain features in type 1 diabetes. Findings of the study overall: Whether TCRB rearrangement is influenced by HLA type went unresolved here. A potential PCR bias toward shorter templates would be equal in patient and control samples.

Points on this clone: Its specificity is not known. Additional DNA sequences in this sample encode the identical CDR3.

V lost 0 bases and J 1 base, leaving 1 base between the germline ends. The CDR3 covers 12 residues. Per germline, CDR1 GTSNPN and CDR2 SVGIG (reference sequence). TCRB transcripts that were expressed got sequenced, as all of the isolated RNA had been reverse transcribed. Reads from naive, central memory and regulatory T cell samples averaged around 3.5 million. Here immunoSEQ multiplex PCR was the method, and the copy in TCRdb shows in-frame clones only, minus some. The data show about 260,000 clones, approximately 70% seen once. This TCR came from a man aged 30-40 years in good health. The chain recombines TRBV30 with TRBJ1-3; D gene uncertain. The specimen sequenced was naive CD4+ T cells from blood. CDR3 amino acids: CAWSVSGNTIYF. CDR3 bases: TGTGCCTGGAGTGTATCTGGAAACACCATATATTTT.